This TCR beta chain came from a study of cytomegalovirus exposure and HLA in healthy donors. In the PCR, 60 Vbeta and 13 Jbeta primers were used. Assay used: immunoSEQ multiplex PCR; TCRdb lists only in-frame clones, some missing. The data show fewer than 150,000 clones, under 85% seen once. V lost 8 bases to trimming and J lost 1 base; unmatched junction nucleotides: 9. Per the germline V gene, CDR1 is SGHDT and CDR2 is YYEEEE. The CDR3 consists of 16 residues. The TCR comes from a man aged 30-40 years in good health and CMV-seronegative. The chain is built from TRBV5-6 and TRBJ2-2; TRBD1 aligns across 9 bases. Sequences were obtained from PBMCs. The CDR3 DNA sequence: TGTGCCAGTAACTTAGTGACAGGGGGGAACACCGGGGAGCTGTTTTTT. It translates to CASNLVTGGNTGELFF.